These 15 T cell receptor beta chains were sequenced from one sample in a study of T cell responses to AZD1222 COVID-19 vaccine. Repertoires were generated with immunoSEQ multiplex PCR, while TCRdb's copy carries only in-frame clones and drops some. This sample has over 110,000 clones; around 94% occur once, and the top ten carry about a tenth. The material was peripheral blood, obtained 28 days after the second AZD1222 dose. These receptors came from an adult who received the AZD1222 COVID-19 vaccine.

The chain is built from TRBV21-1 and TRBJ2-7; the tabulated D call, TRBD1, remains unverified against the DNA. TRBV21-1 is a known pseudogene. CDR3 length equals 16 residues. The CDR3 bases are TGTGCCAGCAGCGGGCGTCGAACCGCCCTTACCTACGAGCAGTACGTC. Protein sequence: CASSGRRTALTYEQYV.

This clone was counted between two and nine times. The chain combines TRBV6-4 with TRBJ1-1; D not certain. Germline V gives CDR1 MRHNA, CDR2 SNTAGT. This CDR3 region has 13 residues. V was clipped by 5 bases and J by 1 base, with 8 bases between them. As DNA, the CDR3 is TGTGCCAGCAGTCCGAACGGGAACACTGAAGCTTTCTTT. Translating it yields CASSPNGNTEAFF.

The chain recombines TRBV5-4 with TRBJ1-6, with a weak D call TRBD1 (6 bases). Per germline, CDR1 SGHNT and CDR2 YYREEE (reference sequence). This CDR3 is 17 amino acids long. The V end was cut by 0 bases, the J end by 2 bases, with 12 bases between. This chain's CDR3 is CASSLERGAAYNSPLHF. In nucleotides, the CDR3 is TGTGCCAGCAGCTTGGAAAGGGGGGCTGCCTATAATTCACCCCTCCACTTT.

The rearrangement uses TRBV5-8 and TRBJ1-1, with D unresolved. The CDR3 covers 13 residues. V was pared by 1 base and J by 4 bases, with 8 bases between. CDR1 is SGHTS and CDR2 is YDEGEE in the germline V gene. CDR3 loop: CASSLLRGTEAFF. DNA of the CDR3: TGTGCCAGCAGCTTGTTGAGAGGCACTGAAGCTTTCTTT.

The genes are TRBV9 and TRBJ1-5; possible D gene TRBD1, 5 bases. Per germline, CDR1 SGDLS and CDR2 YYNGEE. This CDR3 has 14 residues. The V and J ends lost 5 bases and 3 bases respectively, with 12 bases between them. For the CDR3, the DNA is TGTGCCAGCAGTCCTCGGACACCCAATCAGCCCCAGCATTTT. It encodes CASSPRTPNQPQHF.

This rearrangement joins TRBV25-1 to TRBJ1-2, with 7 bases lining up with TRBD1. CDR1 is MGHDK and CDR2 is SYGVNS in the germline V gene. J was trimmed by 4 bases and V by 2 bases; bases with no gene match: 4. The CDR3 has 14 amino acids. Here the CDR3 reads CASSEGDRAYGYTF. The CDR3 DNA follows: TGTGCCAGCAGTGAAGGCGACAGGGCCTATGGCTACACCTTC.

J is TRBJ1-2 and V is TRBV12-3 or TRBV12-4; a weak D match, TRBD1 (6 bases). V was clipped by 8 bases and J by 4 bases, with 11 bases between them. The CDR3 has 12 amino acids. CDR3 amino acids: CASLTGPYGYTF. CDR3 nucleotides: TGTGCCAGCTTAACAGGGCCCTATGGCTACACCTTC.

The gene calls are TRBV4-2 and TRBJ1-2; D gene uncertain. There are 17 residues in the CDR3. From germline, CDR1 is LGHNA and CDR2 YNFKEQ. V lost 0 bases and J 4 bases, leaving 18 bases between the germline ends. The CDR3 spells CASSQEGSGLRSYGYTF. The CDR3 DNA follows: TGTGCCAGCAGCCAAGAAGGCTCCGGCTTAAGAAGCTATGGCTACACCTTC.

A single count supports this clone. For the CDR3, the DNA is TGTGCCAGCACCCCACAGGTAGGACTCTACGCTTTCTTT. Protein sequence: CASTPQVGLYAFF. The V gene is TRBV6-5, the J gene TRBJ1-1; weak D call: TRBD1 (5 bases). The germline V and J ends were trimmed by 7 bases and 11 bases, with 20 bases remaining between them. The CDR3 length is 13 residues. CDR1 MNHEY and CDR2 SVGAGI come from the germline V gene.

V is TRBV27 and J is TRBJ1-2; D is unclear. CDR3 length equals 13 residues. Germline V gene data show CDR1 as MNHEY and CDR2 as SMNVEV (reference sequence). V was pared by 4 bases and J by 0 bases, with 6 bases between. DNA for the CDR3: TGTGCCAGCAGTTCTGGGACTAACTATGGCTACACCTTC. Translated: CASSSGTNYGYTF.

The count of this clone is one. The chain joins TRBV7-9 to TRBJ1-2; perhaps TRBD1 as D (6 bases). The CDR3 sequence is 14 residues long. V shed 4 bases and J shed 5 bases, with 14 bases lying between them. Germline-derived CDR1 and CDR2 are SEHNR and FQNEAQ (reference sequence). DNA of the CDR3: TGTGCCAGCAGCTCGGGGCGACAGGCATATGGCTACACCTTC. This gives the protein CASSSGRQAYGYTF.

The chain joins TRBV10-3 to TRBJ2-3; D is perhaps TRBD1 (6 bases). Trimming pared 0 bases from V and 4 bases from J, leaving 14 bases between. The CDR3 consists of 16 residues. Germline CDR1 ENHRY, CDR2 SYGVKD. CDR3 residues: CAISESKGERADTQYF. CDR3 bases: TGTGCCATCAGTGAGTCGAAGGGGGAAAGGGCAGATACGCAGTATTTT.

This clone was picked up one time. In nucleotides, the CDR3 is TGTGCCAGTAGGAACACAGGAATTAATCAGCCCCAGCATTTT. Amino acid sequence: CASRNTGINQPQHF. The V gene is TRBV19, the J gene TRBJ1-5, with D maybe TRBD1 (5 bases). The germline V gene encodes CDR1 LNHDA and CDR2 SQIVND (reference sequence). Trimming stripped 6 bases from V and 4 bases from J, with 13 bases between. The CDR3 is made up of 14 amino acids.

The sample holds one count of this clone. The chain combines TRBV6-2 or TRBV6-3 with TRBJ2-2; D gene uncertain. This CDR3 spans 15 amino acids. Germline lookup yields CDR1 MNHEY and CDR2 SVGEGT. Trimming took 3 bases from V and 7 from J, leaving 15 bases between them. Here the CDR3 DNA reads TGTGCCAGCAGTTATGCGACGTCGCTAGTCGGGGAGCTGTTTTTT. Protein: CASSYATSLVGELFF.

V gene TRBV30 combines with J gene TRBJ2-2; a weak D match, TRBD2 (6 bases). The germline gives CDR1 GTSNPN, CDR2 SVGIG (reference sequence). The CDR3 extends over 12 amino acids. V gave up 2 bases and J gave up 7 bases, with 8 bases separating them. The DNA for the CDR3 is TGTGCCTGGAGTCTGGGAGGCGGGGAGCTGTTTTTT. This translates into CAWSLGGGELFF.